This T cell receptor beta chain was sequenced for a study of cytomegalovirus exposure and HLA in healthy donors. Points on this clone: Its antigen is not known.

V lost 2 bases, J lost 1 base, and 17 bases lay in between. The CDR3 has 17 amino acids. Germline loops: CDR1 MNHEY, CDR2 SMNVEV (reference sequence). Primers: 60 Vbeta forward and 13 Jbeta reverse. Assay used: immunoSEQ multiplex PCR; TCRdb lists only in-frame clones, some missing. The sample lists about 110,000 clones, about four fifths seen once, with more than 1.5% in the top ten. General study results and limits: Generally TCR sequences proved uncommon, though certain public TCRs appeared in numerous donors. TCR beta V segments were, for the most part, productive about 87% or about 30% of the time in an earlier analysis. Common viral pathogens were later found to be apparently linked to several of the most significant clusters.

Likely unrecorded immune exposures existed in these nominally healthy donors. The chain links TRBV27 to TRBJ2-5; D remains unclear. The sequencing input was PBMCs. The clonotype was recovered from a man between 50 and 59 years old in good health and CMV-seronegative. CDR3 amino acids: CASSLPISQQFQETQYF. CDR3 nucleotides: TGTGCCAGCAGTTTACCGATTTCACAGCAGTTCCAAGAGACCCAGTACTTC.